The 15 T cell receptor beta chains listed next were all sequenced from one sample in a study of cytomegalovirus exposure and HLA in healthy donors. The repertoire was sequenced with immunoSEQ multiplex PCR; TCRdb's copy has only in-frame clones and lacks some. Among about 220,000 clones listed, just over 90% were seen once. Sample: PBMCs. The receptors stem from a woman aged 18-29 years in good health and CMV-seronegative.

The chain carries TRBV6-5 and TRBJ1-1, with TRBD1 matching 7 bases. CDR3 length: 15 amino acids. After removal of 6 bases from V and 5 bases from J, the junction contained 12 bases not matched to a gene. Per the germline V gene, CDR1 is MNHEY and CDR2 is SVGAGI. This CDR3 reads CASSRGRAGGTEAFF. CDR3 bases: TGTGCCAGCAGCAGAGGTCGGGCAGGGGGTACTGAAGCTTTCTTT.

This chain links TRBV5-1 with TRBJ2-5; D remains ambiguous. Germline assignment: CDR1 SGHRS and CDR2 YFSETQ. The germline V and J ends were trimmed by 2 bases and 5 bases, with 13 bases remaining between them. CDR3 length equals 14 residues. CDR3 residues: CASSFFRSRETQYF. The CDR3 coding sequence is TGCGCCAGCAGCTTCTTCAGGTCCAGGGAGACCCAGTACTTC.

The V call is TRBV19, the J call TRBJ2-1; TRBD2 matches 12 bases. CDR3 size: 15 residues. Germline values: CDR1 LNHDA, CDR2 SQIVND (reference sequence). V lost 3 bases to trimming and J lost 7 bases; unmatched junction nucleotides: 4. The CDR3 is CASSILGLAGNEQFF. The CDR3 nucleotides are TGTGCCAGTAGTATCTTAGGACTAGCGGGAAATGAGCAGTTCTTC.

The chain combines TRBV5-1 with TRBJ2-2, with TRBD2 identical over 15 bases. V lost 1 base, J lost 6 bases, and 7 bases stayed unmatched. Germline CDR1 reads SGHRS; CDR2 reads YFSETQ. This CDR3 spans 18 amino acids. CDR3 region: CASSLPGLAGGSAGELFF. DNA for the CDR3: TGCGCCAGCAGCTTGCCGGGACTAGCGGGAGGCAGCGCCGGGGAGCTGTTTTTT. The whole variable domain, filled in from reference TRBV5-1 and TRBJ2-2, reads KAGVTQTPRYLIKTRGQQVTLSCSPISGHRSVSWYQQTPGQGLQFLFEYFSETQRNKGNFPGRFSGRQFSNSRSEMNVSTLELGDSALYLCASSLPGLAGGSAGELFFGEGSRLTVL.

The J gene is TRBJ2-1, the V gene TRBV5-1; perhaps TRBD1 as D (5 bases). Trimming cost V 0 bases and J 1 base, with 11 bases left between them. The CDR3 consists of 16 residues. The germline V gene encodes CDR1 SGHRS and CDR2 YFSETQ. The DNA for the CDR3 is TGCGCCAGCAGCTTGGAAGGGGTCGTTTCCTACAATGAGCAGTTCTTC. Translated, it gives CASSLEGVVSYNEQFF.

The CDR3 sequence is CSAGKVIAGSYNEQFF. As DNA, the CDR3 is TGCAGCGCCGGGAAGGTGATAGCGGGGTCCTACAATGAGCAGTTCTTC. The chain couples TRBV29-1 to TRBJ2-1, with 8 bases matching TRBD2. Germline trimming cut 7 bases from V and 1 base from J; bases unmatched to any gene: 12. Germline assignment: CDR1 SQVTM and CDR2 ANQGSEA. The CDR3 runs 16 residues.

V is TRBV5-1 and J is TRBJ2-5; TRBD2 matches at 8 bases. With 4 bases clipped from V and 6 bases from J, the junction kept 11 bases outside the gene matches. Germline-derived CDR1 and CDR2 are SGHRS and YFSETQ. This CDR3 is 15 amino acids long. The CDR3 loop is CASSKSGGRLKTQYF. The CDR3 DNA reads TGCGCCAGCAGCAAGAGTGGCGGGAGGTTGAAGACCCAGTACTTC.

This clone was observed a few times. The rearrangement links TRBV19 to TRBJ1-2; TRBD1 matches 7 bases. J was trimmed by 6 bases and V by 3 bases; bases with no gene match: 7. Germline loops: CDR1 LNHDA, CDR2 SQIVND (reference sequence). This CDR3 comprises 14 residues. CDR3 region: CASSMKMTGHGYTF. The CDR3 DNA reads TGTGCCAGTAGTATGAAGATGACAGGGCATGGCTACACCTTC.

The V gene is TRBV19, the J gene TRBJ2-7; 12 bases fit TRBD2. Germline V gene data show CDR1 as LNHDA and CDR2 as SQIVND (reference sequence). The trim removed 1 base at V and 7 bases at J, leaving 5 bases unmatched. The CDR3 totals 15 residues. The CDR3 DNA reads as TGTGCCAGTAGTATAGGACTAGCGGGAGTGGGGGAGCAGTACTTC. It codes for CASSIGLAGVGEQYF.

The CDR3 here is CASSFQRGSTDTQYF. The CDR3 DNA follows: TGCGCCAGCAGCTTCCAGCGGGGTAGCACAGATACGCAGTATTTT. The chain couples TRBV5-1 to TRBJ2-3; 7 nucleotides agree with TRBD2. The CDR3 is 15 amino acids. CDR1 is SGHRS and CDR2 is YFSETQ in the germline V gene. V trimming: 2 bases; J trimming: 0 bases; junction bases outside the gene matches: 3.

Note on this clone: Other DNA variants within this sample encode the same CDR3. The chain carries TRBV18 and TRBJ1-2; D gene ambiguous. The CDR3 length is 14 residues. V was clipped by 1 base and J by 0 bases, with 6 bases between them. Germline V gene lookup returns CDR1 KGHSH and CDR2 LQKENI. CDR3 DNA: TGTGCCAGCTCACCACAGGACTCTAACTATGGCTACACCTTC. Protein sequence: CASSPQDSNYGYTF.

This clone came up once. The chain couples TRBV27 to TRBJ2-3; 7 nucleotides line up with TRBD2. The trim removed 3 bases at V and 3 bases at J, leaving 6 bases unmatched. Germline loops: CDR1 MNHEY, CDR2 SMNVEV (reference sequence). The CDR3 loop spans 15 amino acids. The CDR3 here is CASSFTRGGTDTQYF. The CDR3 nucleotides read TGTGCCAGCAGTTTTACGAGGGGAGGGACAGATACGCAGTATTTT.

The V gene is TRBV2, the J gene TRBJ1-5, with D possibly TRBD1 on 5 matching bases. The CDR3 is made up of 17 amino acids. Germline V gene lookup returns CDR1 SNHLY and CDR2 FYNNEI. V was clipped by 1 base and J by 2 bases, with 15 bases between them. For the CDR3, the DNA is TGTGCCAGCAGTGAAGATTTTTGGGACTATCGCAATCAGCCCCAGCATTTT. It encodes CASSEDFWDYRNQPQHF.

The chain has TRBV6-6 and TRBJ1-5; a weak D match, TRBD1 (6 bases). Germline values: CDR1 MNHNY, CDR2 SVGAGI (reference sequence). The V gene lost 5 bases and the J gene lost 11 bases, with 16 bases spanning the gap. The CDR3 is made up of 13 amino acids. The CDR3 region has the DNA TGTGCCAGCAGTACTTTACAGGGCCTGACCCAGCATTTT. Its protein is CASSTLQGLTQHF.

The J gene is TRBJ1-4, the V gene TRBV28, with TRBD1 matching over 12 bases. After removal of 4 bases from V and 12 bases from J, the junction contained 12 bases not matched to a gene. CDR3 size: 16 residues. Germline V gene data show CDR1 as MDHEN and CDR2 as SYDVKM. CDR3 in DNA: TGTGCCAGCAGTTCCTACGCCGGGACAGGGGGCTTGGAACTGTTTTTT. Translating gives CASSSYAGTGGLELFF.